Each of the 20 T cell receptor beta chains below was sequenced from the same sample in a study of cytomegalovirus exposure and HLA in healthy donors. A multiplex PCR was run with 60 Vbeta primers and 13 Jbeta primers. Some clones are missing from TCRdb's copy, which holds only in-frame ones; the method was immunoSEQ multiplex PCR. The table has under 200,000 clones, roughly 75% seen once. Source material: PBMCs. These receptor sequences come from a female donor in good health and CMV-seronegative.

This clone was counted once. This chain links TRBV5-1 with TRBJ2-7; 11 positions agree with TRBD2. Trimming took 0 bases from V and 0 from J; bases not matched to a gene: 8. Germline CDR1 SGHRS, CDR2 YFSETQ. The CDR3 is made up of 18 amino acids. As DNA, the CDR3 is TGCGCCAGCAGCTTGGTCGGGACTAGCGGCTCCCTCTCCTACGAGCAGTACTTC. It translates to CASSLVGTSGSLSYEQYF.

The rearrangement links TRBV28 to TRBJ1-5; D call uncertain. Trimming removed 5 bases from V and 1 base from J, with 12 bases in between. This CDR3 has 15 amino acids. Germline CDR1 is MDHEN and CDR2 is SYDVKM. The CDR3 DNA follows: TGTGCCAGCAGTCCCCGTGGGAGGAGCAATCAGCCCCAGCATTTT. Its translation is CASSPRGRSNQPQHF.

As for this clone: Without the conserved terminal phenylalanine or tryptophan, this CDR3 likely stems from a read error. CDR3 sequence reads: CASRLYTGELFL. For the CDR3, the DNA is TGTGCCAGTAGACTTTACACCGGGGAGCTGTTTCTT. The chain recombines TRBV11-2 with TRBJ2-2; the D is unclear. The germline V gene encodes CDR1 SGHAT and CDR2 FQNNGV. The CDR3 consists of 12 residues. V was clipped by 9 bases and J by 3 bases, with 8 bases between them.

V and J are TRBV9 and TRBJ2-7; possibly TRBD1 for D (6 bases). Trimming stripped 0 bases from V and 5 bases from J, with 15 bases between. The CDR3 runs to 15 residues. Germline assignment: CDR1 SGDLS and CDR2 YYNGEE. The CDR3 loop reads CASSVGRQGFNEQYF. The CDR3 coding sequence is TGTGCCAGCAGCGTAGGCCGGCAGGGGTTCAACGAGCAGTACTTC. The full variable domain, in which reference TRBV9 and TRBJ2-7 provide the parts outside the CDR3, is DSGVTQTPKHLITATGQRVTLRCSPRSGDLSVYWYQQSLDQGLQFLIQYYNGEERAKGNILERFSAQQFPDLHSELNLSSLELGDSALYFCASSVGRQGFNEQYFGPGTRLTVT.

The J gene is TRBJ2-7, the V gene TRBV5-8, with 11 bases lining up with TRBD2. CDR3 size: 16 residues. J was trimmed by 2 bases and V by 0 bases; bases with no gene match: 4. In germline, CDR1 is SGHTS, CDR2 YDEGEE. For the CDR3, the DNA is TGTGCCAGCAGCTTGGGGGGACTAGCGGAGACCTACGAGCAGTACTTC. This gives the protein CASSLGGLAETYEQYF.

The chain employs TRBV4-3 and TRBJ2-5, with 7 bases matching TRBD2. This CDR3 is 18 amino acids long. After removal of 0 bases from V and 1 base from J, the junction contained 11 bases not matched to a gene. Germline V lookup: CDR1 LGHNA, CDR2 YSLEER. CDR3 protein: CASSQDVQRGETQETQYF. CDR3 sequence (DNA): TGCGCCAGCAGCCAAGATGTCCAGCGGGGCGAAACCCAAGAGACCCAGTACTTC.

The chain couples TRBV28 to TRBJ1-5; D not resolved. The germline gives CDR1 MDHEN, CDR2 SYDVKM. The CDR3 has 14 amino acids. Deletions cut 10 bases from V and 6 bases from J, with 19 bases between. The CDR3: CAIWNRGLTQPQHF. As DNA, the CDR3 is TGTGCCATCTGGAATAGAGGCCTGACTCAGCCCCAGCATTTT.

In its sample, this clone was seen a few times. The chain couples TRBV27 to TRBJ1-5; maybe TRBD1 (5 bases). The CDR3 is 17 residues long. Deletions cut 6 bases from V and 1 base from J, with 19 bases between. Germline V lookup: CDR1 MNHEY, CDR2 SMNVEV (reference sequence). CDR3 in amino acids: CASSRYQGGVSNQPQHF. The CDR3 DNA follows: TGTGCCAGCAGCCGATACCAGGGAGGGGTAAGCAATCAGCCCCAGCATTTT.

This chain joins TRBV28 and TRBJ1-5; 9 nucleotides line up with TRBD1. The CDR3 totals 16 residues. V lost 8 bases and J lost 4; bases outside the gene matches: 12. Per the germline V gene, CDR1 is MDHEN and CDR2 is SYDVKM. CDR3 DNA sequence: TGTGCCAGCCAGACAAGCCCGGGGACAGGGAATCAGCCCCAGCATTTT. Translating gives CASQTSPGTGNQPQHF.

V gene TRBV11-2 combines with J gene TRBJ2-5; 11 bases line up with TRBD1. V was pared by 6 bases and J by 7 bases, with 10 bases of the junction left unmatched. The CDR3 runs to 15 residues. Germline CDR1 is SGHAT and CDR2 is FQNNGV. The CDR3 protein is CASRQRTGGEGTQYF. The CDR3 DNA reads TGTGCCAGCAGGCAGCGGACAGGGGGCGAGGGGACCCAGTACTTC.

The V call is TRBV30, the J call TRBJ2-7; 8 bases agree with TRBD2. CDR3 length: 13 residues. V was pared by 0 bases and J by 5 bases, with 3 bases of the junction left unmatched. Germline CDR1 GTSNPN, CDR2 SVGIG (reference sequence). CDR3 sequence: CAWSVTSGHEQYF. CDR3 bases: TGTGCCTGGAGTGTAACTAGCGGCCACGAGCAGTACTTC.

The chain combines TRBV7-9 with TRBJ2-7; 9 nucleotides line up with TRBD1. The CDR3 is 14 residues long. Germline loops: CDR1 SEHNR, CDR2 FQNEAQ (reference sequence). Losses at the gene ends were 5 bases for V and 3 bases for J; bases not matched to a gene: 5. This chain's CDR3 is CASSPRDRDYEQYF. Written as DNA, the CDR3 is TGTGCCAGCAGCCCTCGGGACAGGGACTACGAGCAGTACTTC. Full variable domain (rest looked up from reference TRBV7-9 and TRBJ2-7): DTGVSQNPRHKITKRGQNVTFRCDPISEHNRLYWYRQTLGQGPEFLTYFQNEAQLEKSRLLSDRFSAERPKGSFSTLEIQRTEQGDSAMYLCASSPRDRDYEQYFGPGTRLTVT.

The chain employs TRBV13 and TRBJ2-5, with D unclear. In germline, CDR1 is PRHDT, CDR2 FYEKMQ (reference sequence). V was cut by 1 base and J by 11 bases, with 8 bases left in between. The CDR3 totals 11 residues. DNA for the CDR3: TGTGCCAGCAGCTTAGTAGGAGAGCAGTACTTC. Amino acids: CASSLVGEQYF. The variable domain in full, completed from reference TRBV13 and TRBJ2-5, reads AAGVIQSPRHLIKEKRETATLKCYPIPRHDTVYWYQQGPGQDPQFLISFYEKMQSDKGSIPDRFSAQQFSDYHSELNMSSLELGDSALYFCASSLVGEQYFGPGTRLLVL.

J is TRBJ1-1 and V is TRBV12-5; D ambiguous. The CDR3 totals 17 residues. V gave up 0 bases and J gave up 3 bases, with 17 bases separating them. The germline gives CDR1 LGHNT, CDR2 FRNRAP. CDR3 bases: TGTGCTAGTGGTTTGGTACTAACCGGGGAAATGGACACTGAAGCTTTCTTT. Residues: CASGLVLTGEMDTEAFF.

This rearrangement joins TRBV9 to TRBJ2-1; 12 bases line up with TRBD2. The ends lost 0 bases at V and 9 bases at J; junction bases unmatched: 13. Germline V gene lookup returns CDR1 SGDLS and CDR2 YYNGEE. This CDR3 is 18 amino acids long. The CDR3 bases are TGTGCCAGCAGCGTAGGGGGGGGGCTAGCGGGAGGGTTGGGTGAGCAGTTCTTC. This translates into CASSVGGGLAGGLGEQFF.

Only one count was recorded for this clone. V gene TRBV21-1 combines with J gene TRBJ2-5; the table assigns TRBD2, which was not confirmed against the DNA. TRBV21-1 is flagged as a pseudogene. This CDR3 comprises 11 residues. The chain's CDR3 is CASSNKETQYF. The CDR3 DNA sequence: TGTGCCAGCAGCAATAAAGAGACCCAGTACTTC.

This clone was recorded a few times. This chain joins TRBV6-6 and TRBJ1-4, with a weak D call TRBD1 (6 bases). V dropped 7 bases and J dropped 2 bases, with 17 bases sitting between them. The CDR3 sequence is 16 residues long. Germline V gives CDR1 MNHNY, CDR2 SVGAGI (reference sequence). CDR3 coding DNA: TGTGCCAGCACTCATCAGGGGACCGGGACTAATGAAAAACTGTTTTTT. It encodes CASTHQGTGTNEKLFF.

For the CDR3, the DNA is TGTGCCAGCAGCTCCCTTGGAGGGTTACCGAACACCGGGGAGCTGTTTTTT. Encoded protein: CASSSLGGLPNTGELFF. The J gene is TRBJ2-2, the V gene TRBV7-3; possibly TRBD2 for D (6 bases). The germline V gene has CDR1 SGHTA and CDR2 FQGTGA. CDR3 length: 17 amino acids. Trimming shortened V by 4 bases and J by 0 bases, and 15 bases separated the two germline ends. The full variable domain, with the rest looked up from reference TRBV7-3 and TRBJ2-2, is GAGVSQTPSNKVTEKGKYVELRCDPISGHTALYWYRQSLGQGPEFLIYFQGTGAADDSGLPNDRFFAVRPEGSVSTLKIQRTERGDSAVYLCASSSLGGLPNTGELFFGEGSRLTVL.

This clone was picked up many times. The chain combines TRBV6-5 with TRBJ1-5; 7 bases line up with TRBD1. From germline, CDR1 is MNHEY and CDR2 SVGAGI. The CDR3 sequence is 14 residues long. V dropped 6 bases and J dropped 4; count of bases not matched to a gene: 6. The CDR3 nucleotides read TGTGCCAGCAGCCTTGGACAGGAGAATCAGCCCCAGCATTTT. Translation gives CASSLGQENQPQHF.

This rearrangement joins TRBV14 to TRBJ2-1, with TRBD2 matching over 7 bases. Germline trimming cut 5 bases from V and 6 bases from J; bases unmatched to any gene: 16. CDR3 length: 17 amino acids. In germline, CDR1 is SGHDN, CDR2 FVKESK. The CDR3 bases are TGTGCCAGCAGCATGAGGCCAGGGACGGGGGGAGCCAATGAGCAGTTCTTC. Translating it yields CASSMRPGTGGANEQFF.